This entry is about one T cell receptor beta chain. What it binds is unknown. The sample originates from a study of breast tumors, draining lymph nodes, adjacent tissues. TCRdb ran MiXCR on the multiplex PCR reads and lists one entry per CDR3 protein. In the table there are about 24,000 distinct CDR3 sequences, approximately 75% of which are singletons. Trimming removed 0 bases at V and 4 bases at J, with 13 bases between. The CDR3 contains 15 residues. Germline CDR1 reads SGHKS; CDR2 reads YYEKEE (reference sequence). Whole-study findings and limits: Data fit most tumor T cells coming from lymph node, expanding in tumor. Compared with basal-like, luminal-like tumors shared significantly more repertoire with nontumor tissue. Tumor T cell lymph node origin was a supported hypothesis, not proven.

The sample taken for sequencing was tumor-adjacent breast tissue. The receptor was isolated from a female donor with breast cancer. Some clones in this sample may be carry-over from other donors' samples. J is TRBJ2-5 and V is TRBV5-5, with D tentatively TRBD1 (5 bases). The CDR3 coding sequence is TGTGCCAGCAGCTTGGCCGTAGGGGCGGCAGAGACCCAGTACTTC. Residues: CASSLAVGAAETQYF.